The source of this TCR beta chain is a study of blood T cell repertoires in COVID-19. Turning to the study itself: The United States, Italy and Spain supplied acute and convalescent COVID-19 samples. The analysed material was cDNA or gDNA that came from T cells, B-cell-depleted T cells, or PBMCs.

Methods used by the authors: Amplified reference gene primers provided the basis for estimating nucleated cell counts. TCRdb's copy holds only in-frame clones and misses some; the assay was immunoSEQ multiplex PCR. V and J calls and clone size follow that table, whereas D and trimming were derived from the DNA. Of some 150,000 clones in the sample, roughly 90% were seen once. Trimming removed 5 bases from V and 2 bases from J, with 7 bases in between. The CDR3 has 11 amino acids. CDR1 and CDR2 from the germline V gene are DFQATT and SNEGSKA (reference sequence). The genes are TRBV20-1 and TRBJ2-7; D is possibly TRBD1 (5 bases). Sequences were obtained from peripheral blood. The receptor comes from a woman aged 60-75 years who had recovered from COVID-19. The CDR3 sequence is CSAEQAYEQYF. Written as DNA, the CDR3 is TGCAGTGCTGAACAGGCCTACGAGCAGTACTTC.